This TCR beta chain was profiled in a study of early T cells in non-severe SARS-CoV-2 infection. Study context: The chains were unpaired, and the sequenced material was bulk RNA from unsorted whole blood. Study results and caveats: VDJdb-based annotation leaned toward anti-spike CD8 responses and missed private and CD4 specificities.

As part of library construction, unique molecular identifiers were attached to individual cDNA molecules. TCRdb re-called the 5' RACE reads through MiXCR, storing one row per CDR3 protein. The sample lists tens of thousands of distinct CDR3 sequences, 12% occurring once. This clonotype has ten or more counts. What it binds is unknown. The V gene lost 9 bases and the J gene lost 1 base, with 7 bases spanning the gap. Germline values: CDR1 SEHNR, CDR2 FQNEAQ (reference sequence). CDR3 length equals 13 residues. This clonotype originated in an adult who was a healthcare worker with PCR-confirmed SARS-CoV-2 infection or an uninfected control (not recorded which). The rearrangement links TRBV7-9 to TRBJ2-6; D is unclear. Sequenced sample: whole blood. The CDR3 loop is CASLGSGANVLTF. CDR3 DNA sequence: TGTGCCAGTCTGGGTTCTGGGGCCAACGTCCTGACTTTC. The variable domain in full, with the rest retrieved from reference TRBV7-9 and TRBJ2-6, is DTGVSQNPRHKITKRGQNVTFRCDPISEHNRLYWYRQTLGQGPEFLTYFQNEAQLEKSRLLSDRFSAERPKGSFSTLEIQRTEQGDSAMYLCASLGSGANVLTFGAGSRLTVL.